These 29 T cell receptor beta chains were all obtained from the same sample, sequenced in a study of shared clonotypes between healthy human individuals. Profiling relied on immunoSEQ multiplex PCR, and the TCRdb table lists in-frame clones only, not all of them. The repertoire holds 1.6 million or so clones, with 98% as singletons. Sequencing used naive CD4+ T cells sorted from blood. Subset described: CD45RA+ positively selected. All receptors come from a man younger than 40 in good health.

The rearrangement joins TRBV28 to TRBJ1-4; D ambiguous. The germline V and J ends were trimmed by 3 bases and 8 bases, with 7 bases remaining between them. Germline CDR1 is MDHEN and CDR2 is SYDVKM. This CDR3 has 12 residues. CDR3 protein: CASSFGREKLFF. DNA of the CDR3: TGTGCCAGCAGTTTCGGTCGGGAAAAACTGTTTTTT.

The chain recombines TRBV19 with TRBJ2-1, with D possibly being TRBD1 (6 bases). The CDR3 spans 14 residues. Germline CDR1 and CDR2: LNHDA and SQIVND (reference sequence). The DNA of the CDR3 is TGTGCTGCCAGTGACACAGGGAAGGTAAATCAGCAGTTCTTC. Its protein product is CAASDTGKVNQQFF.

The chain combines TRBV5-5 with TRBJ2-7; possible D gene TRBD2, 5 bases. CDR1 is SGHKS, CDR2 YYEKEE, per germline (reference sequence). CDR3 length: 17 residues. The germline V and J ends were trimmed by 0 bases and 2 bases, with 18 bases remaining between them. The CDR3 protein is CASSLASGGAAPYEQYF. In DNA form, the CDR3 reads TGTGCCAGCAGCTTGGCTAGTGGCGGAGCGGCCCCCTACGAGCAGTACTTC.

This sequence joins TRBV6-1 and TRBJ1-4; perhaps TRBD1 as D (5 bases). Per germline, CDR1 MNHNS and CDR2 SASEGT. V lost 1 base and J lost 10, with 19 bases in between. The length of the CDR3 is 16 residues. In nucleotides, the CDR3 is TGTGCCAGCAGTGAAGGCCCAGGACGGGGGGTTGGAAAACTGTTTTTT. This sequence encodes CASSEGPGRGVGKLFF.

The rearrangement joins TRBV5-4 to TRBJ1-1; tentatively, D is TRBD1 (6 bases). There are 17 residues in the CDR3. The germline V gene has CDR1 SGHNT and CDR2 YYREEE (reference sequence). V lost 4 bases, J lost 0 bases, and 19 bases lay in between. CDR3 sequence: CASSQGQARSLNTEAFF. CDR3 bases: TGTGCCAGCAGCCAGGGGCAGGCACGGTCCCTGAACACTGAAGCTTTCTTT.

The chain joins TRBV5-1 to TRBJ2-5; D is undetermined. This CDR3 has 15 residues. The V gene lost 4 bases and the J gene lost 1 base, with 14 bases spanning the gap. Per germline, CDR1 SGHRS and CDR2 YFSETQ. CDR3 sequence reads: CASSMNNGAQETQYF. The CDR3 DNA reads TGCGCCAGCAGCATGAATAACGGAGCCCAAGAGACCCAGTACTTC.

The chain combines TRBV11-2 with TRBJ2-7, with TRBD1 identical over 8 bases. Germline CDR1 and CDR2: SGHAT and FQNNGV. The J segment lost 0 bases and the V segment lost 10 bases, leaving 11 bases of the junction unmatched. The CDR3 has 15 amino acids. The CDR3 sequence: CATVKEQGASYEQYF. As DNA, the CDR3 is TGTGCCACCGTAAAGGAGCAGGGGGCCTCCTACGAGCAGTACTTC.

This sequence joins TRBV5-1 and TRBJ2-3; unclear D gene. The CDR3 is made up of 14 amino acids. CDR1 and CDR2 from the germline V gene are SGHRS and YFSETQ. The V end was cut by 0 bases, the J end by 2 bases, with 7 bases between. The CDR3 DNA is TGCGCCAGCAGCTTGGAATCGGCCACAGATACGCAGTATTTT. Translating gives CASSLESATDTQYF.

CDR3 in amino acids: CASSQSRQFYGYTF. CDR3 DNA sequence: TGTGCCAGCAGCCAATCACGTCAGTTCTATGGCTACACCTTC. The genes are TRBV16 and TRBJ1-2; D gene uncertain. This CDR3 has 14 amino acids. Trimming stripped 0 bases from V and 4 bases from J, with 9 bases between. Germline CDR1 is KGHSY and CDR2 is FQNENV.

Written as DNA, the CDR3 is TGTGCCAGCAGCGGAGGACAGGGGTATAGCAATCAGCCCCAGCATTTT. Translated: CASSGGQGYSNQPQHF. The chain recombines TRBV9 with TRBJ1-5, with 9 bases identical to TRBD1. Per the germline V gene, CDR1 is SGDLS and CDR2 is YYNGEE. J was trimmed by 0 bases and V by 3 bases; bases with no gene match: 4. This CDR3 comprises 16 residues.

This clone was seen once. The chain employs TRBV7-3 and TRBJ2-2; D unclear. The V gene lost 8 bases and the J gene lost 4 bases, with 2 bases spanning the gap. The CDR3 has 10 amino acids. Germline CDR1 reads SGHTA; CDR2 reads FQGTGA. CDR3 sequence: CASGTGELFF. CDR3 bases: TGTGCCAGCGGCACCGGGGAGCTGTTTTTT.

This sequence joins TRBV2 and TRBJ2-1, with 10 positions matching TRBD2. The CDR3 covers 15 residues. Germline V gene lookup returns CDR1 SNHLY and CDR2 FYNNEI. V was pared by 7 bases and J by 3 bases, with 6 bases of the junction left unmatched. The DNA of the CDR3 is TGTGCCAGCAAAACCCCTAGCGGGGGCTACAATGAGCAGTTCTTC. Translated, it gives CASKTPSGGYNEQFF.

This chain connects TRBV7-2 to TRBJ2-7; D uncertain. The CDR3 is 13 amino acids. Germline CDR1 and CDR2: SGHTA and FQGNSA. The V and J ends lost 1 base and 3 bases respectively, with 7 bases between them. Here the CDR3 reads CASSLGQIYEQYF. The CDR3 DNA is TGTGCCAGCAGCTTAGGGCAGATCTACGAGCAGTACTTC.

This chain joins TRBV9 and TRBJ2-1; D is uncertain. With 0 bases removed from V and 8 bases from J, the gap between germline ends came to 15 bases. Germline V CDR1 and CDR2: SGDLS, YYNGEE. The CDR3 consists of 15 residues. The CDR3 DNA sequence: TGTGCCAGCAGCGTAGCTGGAGCCCAGGCCCATGAGCAGTTCTTC. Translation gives CASSVAGAQAHEQFF.

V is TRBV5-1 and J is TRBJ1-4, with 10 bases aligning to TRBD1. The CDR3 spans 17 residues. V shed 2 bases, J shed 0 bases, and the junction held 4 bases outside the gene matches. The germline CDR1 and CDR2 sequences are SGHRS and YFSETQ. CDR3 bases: TGCGCCAGCAGCTTATTCGGACAGGGGGCAACTAATGAAAAACTGTTTTTT. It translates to CASSLFGQGATNEKLFF. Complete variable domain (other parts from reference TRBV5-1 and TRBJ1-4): KAGVTQTPRYLIKTRGQQVTLSCSPISGHRSVSWYQQTPGQGLQFLFEYFSETQRNKGNFPGRFSGRQFSNSRSEMNVSTLELGDSALYLCASSLFGQGATNEKLFFGSGTQLSVL.

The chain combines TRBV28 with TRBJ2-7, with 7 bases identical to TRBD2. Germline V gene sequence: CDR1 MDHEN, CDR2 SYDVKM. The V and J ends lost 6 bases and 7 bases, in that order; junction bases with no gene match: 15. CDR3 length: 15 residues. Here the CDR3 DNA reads TGTGCCAGCAGCAAGAGGACTAGGTCTTTACGGGAGCAGTACTTC. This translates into CASSKRTRSLREQYF.

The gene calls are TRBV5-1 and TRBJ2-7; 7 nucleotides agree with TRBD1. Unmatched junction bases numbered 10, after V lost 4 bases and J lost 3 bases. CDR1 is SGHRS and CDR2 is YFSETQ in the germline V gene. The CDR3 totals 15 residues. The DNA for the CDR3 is TGCGCCAGCAGCCAAACCGGGACAGCAAGCTACGAGCAGTACTTC. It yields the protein CASSQTGTASYEQYF.

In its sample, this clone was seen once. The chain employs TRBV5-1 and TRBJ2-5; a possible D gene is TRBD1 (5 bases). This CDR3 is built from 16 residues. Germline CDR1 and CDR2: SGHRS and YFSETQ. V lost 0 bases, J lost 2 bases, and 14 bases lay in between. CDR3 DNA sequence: TGCGCCAGCAGCTTGGGGGCGCAGGGTACTCAAGAGACCCAGTACTTC. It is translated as CASSLGAQGTQETQYF.

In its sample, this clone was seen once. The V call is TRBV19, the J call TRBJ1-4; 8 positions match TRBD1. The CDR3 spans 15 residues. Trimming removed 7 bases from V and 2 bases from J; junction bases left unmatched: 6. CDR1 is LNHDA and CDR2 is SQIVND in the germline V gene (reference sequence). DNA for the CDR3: TGTGCCAGTAACCCTCGACAGGGGACTAATGAAAAACTGTTTTTT. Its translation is CASNPRQGTNEKLFF.

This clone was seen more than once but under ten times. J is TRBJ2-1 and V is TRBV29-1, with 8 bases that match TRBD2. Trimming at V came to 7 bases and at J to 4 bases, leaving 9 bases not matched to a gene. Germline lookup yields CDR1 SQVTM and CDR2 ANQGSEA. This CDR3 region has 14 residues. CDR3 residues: CSAALAAGYNEQFF. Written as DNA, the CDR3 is TGCAGCGCCGCACTAGCGGCCGGTTACAATGAGCAGTTCTTC.

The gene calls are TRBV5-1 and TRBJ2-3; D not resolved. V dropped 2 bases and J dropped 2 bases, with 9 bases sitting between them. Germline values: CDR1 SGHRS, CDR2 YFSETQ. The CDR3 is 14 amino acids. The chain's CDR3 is CASSFRQNTDTQYF. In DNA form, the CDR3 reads TGCGCCAGCAGCTTCAGGCAGAACACAGATACGCAGTATTTT.

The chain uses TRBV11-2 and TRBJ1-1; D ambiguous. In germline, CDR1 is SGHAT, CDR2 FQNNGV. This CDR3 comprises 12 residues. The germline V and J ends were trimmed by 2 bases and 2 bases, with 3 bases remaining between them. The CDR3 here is CASSLSNTEAFF. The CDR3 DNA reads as TGTGCCAGCAGCTTATCTAACACTGAAGCTTTCTTT.

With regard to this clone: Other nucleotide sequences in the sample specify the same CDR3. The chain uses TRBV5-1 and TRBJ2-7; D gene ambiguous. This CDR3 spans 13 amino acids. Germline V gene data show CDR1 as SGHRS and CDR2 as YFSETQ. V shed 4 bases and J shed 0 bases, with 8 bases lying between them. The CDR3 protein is CASSPGISYEQYF. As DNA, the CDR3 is TGCGCCAGCAGCCCAGGCATCTCCTACGAGCAGTACTTC.

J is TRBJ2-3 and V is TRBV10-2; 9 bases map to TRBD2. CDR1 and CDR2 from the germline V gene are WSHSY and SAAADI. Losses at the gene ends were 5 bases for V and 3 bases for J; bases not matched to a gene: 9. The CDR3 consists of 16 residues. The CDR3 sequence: CASSNSGRGYTDTQYF. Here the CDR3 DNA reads TGCGCCAGCAGTAATAGCGGGAGAGGGTATACAGATACGCAGTATTTT.

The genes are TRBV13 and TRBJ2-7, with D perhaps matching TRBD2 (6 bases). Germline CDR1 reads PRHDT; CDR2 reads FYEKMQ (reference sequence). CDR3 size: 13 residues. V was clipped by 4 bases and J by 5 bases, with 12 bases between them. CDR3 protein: CASSSLSSDEQYF. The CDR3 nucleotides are TGTGCCAGCAGCTCCCTCTCTAGCGACGAGCAGTACTTC.

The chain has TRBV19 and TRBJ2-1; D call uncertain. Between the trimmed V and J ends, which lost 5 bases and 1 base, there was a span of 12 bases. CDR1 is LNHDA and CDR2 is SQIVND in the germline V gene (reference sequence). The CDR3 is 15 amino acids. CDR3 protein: CASSPSARSYNEQFF. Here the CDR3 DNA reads TGTGCCAGTAGTCCCTCCGCAAGGTCCTACAATGAGCAGTTCTTC.

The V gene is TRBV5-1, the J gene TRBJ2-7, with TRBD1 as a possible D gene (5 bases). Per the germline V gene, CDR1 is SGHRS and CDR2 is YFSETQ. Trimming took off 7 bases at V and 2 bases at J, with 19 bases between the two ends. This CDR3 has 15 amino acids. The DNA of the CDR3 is TGCGCCAGCCGACCCCAGGCACAGGCAACCTACGAGCAGTACTTC. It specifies CASRPQAQATYEQYF.

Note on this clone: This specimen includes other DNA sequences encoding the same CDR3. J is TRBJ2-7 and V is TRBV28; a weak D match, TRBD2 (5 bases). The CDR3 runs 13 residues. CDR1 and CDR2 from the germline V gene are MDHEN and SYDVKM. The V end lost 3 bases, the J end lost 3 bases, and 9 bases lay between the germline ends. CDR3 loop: CASSLDLGYEQYF. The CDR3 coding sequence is TGTGCCAGCAGTTTGGACTTGGGCTACGAGCAGTACTTC. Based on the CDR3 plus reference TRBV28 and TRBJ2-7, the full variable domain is DVKVTQSSRYLVKRTGEKVFLECVQDMDHENMFWYRQDPGLGLRLIYFSYDVKMKEKGDIPEGYSVSREKKERFSLILESASTNQTSMYLCASSLDLGYEQYFGPGTRLTVT.

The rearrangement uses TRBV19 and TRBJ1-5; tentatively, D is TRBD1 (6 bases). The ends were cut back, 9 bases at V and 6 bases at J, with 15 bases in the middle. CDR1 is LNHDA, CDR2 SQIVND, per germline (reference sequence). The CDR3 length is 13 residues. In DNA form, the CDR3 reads TGTGCCAGCCGACAGGTCGCTGGTCAGCCCCAGCATTTT. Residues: CASRQVAGQPQHF.